This T cell receptor (beta chain) stems from a study of technical replicates of blood from several donors. TCRdb keeps only in-frame clones here, not all; method: immunoSEQ multiplex PCR. Of approximately 100,000 clones detected, nearly 97% appear once; the ten largest clones hold 0.2% to 0.25%. The CDR3 is 13 amino acids. Material for sequencing was T cells isolated from PBMCs. This chain connects TRBV21-1 to TRBJ2-7; TRBD2 is the table's D call and was not checked against the DNA. TRBV21-1 is a recognized pseudogene. The TCR comes from a human donor in good health. Here the CDR3 DNA reads TGTGCCAGCAGCACACGAGAGAGCTACGAGCAGTACTTC. This sequence encodes CASSTRESYEQYF.